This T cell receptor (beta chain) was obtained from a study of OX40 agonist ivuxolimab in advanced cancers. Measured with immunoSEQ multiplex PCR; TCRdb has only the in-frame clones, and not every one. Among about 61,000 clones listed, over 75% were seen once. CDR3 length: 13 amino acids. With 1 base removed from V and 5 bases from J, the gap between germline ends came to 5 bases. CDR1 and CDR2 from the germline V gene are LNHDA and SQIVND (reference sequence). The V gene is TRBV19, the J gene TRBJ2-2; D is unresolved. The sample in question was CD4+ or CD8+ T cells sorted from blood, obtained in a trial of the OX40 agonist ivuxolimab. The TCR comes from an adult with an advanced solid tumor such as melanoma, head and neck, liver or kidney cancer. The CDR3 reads CASSIGGTGELFF. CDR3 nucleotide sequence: TGTGCCAGTAGTATAGGTGGAACCGGGGAGCTGTTTTTT.